One sample yielded the 8 T cell receptor beta chains listed below, sequenced in a study of T cells in Graves' hyperthyroidism and ophthalmopathy. RNA transcripts provided the source from which TCR beta CDR3 regions were amplified. Using the HTBI primer set, a first-round RT-PCR was run on the TCR CDR3. MiXCR was run by TCRdb on the multiplex PCR reads, yielding one entry per CDR3 protein. In the table there are about 640,000 distinct CDR3 sequences, approximately 42% of which are singletons. The specimen sequenced was peripheral blood or thyroid tissue (not recorded which). The receptor source for this set is an adult man with Graves' disease, either hyperthyroidism or ophthalmopathy (not recorded which).

Only a few counts were recorded for this clonotype. The rearrangement links TRBV6-5 to TRBJ2-7; D not resolved. The CDR3 totals 14 residues. CDR1 and CDR2 from the germline V gene are MNHEY and SVGAGI. V was clipped by 2 bases and J by 0 bases, with 8 bases between them. The CDR3 nucleotides read TGTGCCAGCAGTTACACACAAAGCTCCTACGAGCAGTACTTC. Translated, it gives CASSYTQSSYEQYF.

The chain employs TRBV10-3 and TRBJ1-5; D is undetermined. CDR3 size: 14 residues. The germline V gene has CDR1 ENHRY and CDR2 SYGVKD. Trimming stripped 5 bases from V and 7 bases from J, with 15 bases between. The CDR3 loop reads CAISYQGIGQPQHF. In DNA, the CDR3 is TGTGCCATCAGTTATCAAGGGATAGGCCAGCCCCAGCATTTT.

Notes on this clonotype: This may be a read error: a much more frequent sequence differs by one nucleotide. The rearrangement joins TRBV15 to TRBJ1-6, with D hard to call. V gave up 8 bases and J gave up 10 bases, with 24 bases separating them. The germline gives CDR1 LNHNV, CDR2 YYDKDF (reference sequence). The CDR3 runs to 16 residues. CDR3: CATVHKGEGIGSPLHF. DNA of the CDR3: TGTGCCACCGTACACAAAGGTGAGGGCATAGGGTCACCCCTCCACTTT.

This clonotype was counted ten times or more. The rearrangement joins TRBV2 to TRBJ2-2, with TRBD1 as a possible D gene (6 bases). From germline, CDR1 is SNHLY and CDR2 FYNNEI. Trimming cost V 7 bases and J 1 base, with 7 bases left between them. The CDR3 runs to 13 residues. The CDR3 protein is CASKGQNTGELFF. CDR3 coding DNA: TGTGCCAGCAAGGGACAGAACACCGGGGAGCTGTTTTTT.

The chain uses TRBV12-3 or TRBV12-4 and TRBJ1-1; possibly TRBD1 for D (5 bases). This CDR3 contains 13 residues. V was pared by 4 bases and J by 6 bases, with 12 bases between. CDR3 in amino acids: CASSYGRAAEAFF. As DNA, the CDR3 is TGTGCCAGCAGTTACGGCAGGGCAGCTGAAGCTTTCTTT.

The table lists this clonotype with many counts. The rearrangement uses TRBV15 and TRBJ1-6, with TRBD1 as a possible D gene (6 bases). With 6 bases removed from V and 5 bases from J, the gap between germline ends came to 8 bases. Germline assignment: CDR1 LNHNV and CDR2 YYDKDF (reference sequence). CDR3 length equals 13 residues. The CDR3 DNA reads as TGTGCCACCAGACGGACAGATAATTCACCCCTCCACTTT. Protein sequence: CATRRTDNSPLHF.

The chain carries TRBV15 and TRBJ1-1; D remains unclear. The germline V gene has CDR1 LNHNV and CDR2 YYDKDF (reference sequence). The CDR3 loop spans 13 amino acids. V shed 3 bases and J shed 0 bases, with 5 bases lying between them. CDR3 DNA sequence: TGTGCCACCAGCAGCCAAGTGAACACTGAAGCTTTCTTT. It codes for CATSSQVNTEAFF.

Ten or more counts support this clonotype. The chain couples TRBV12-3 or TRBV12-4 to TRBJ2-7; no firm D call. The CDR3 length is 12 residues. V lost 5 bases and J 4 bases, leaving 9 bases between the germline ends. The CDR3 is CASSPDVYEQYF. Written as DNA, the CDR3 is TGTGCCAGCAGTCCTGACGTATACGAGCAGTACTTC.